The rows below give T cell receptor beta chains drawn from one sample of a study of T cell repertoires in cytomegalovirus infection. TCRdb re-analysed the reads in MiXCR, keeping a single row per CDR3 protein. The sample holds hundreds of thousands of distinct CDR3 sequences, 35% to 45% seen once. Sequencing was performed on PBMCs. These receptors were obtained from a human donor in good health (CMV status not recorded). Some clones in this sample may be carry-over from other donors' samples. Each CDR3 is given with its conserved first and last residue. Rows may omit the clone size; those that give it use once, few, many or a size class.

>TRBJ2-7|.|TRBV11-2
CASSPRVAGRDEQYF
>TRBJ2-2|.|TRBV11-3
CASSLKRQNTGELFF
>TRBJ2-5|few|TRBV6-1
CASSKGTSGKETQYF
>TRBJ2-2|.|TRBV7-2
CASSQMTSGRAGELFF
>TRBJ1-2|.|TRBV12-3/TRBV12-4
CASRLNSLYGYTF
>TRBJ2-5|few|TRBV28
CASSSYEDRGSQETQYF
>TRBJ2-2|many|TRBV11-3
CASSLGTVNTGELFF
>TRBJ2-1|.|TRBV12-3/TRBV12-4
CASSPPGSGGRGKQFF
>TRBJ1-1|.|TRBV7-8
CASSLTTSTMNTEAFF
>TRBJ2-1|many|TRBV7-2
CASRIAGGLTNEQFF
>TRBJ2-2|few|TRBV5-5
CASSLVGQGASVGELFF
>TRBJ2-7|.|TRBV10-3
CAIQDSNYEQYF
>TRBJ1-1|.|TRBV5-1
CASSSRTGGESTEAFF
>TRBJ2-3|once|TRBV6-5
CASRSRQGAEGDTQYF
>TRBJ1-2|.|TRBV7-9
CASSPVGQTYYGYTF
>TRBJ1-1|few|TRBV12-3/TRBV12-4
CASSFGQFTGPTTEAFF
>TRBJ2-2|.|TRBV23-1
CASRAGVPRNTGELFF
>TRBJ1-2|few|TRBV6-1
CASVMTGGSYYGYTF
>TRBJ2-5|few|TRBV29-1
CSVGYRETQYF
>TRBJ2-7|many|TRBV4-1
CASSQDGQGVSEQYF
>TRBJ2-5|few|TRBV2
CASSVGLARETQYF
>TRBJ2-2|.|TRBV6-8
CASSYSGGSSGELFF
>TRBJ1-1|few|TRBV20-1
CSASVVNTEAFF
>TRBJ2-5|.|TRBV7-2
CASSLQWRPNKETQYF
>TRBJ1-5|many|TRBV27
CASSLGGPESNQPQHF
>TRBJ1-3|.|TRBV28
CASSSPDRGSGNTIYF
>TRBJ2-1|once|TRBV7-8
CASSLYPRVAGYNEQFF
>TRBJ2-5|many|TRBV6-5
CASSYTGLAGGPQETQYF
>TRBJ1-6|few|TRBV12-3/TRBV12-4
CASKRDGNSPLHF
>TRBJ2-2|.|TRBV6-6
CASSVVGGNTGELFF
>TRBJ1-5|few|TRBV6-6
CASSYGEGLLNQPQHF
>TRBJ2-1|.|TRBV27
CASQLAPRNEQFF
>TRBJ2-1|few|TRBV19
CASNLAASSYNEQFF
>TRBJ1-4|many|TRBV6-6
CASSNRRDRDEKLFF
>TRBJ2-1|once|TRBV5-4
CASSLVSSPHEQFF
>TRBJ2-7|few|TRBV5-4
CASSLSSGWEQYF
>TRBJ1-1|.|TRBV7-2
CASSRMGSTEAFF
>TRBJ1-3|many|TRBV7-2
CASSWGPIRSGNTIYF
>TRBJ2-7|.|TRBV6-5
CASRLGQATTYEQYF
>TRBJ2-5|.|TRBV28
CASSLLRGRETQYF
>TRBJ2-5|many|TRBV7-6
CASSLGNQETQYF
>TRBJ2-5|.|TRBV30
CAWSSGGDQTQYF
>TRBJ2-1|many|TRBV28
CASSWTGGNEQFF
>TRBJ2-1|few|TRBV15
CATSRESRARSNEQFF
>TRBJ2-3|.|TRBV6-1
CASSAGTVFNTQYF
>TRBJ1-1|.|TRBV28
CASTPPPNWNTEAFF
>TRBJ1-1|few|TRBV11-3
CASLRKTGTEAFF
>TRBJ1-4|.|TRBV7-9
CASSHYLGSTNEKLFF
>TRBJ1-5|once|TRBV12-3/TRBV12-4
CASSLLAYQPQHF
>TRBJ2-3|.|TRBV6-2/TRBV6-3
CASSYSGQSTDTQYF
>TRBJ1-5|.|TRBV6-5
CASSPTGNTQPQHF
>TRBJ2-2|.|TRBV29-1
CSVLQYSAGELFF